Listed here is a single TCR beta chain. The record originates from a study of cytomegalovirus exposure and HLA in healthy donors. The CDR3 contains 13 residues. The V end lost 6 bases, the J end lost 4 bases, and 12 bases lay between the germline ends. Germline V gives CDR1 SGHDN, CDR2 FVKESK. Vbeta (60) and Jbeta (13) primers were used in the PCR. TCRdb's table, derived via immunoSEQ multiplex PCR, lists solely in-frame clones and lacks some. Among about 160,000 clones, around four fifths were seen once, and the ten largest hold more than 1.4%. Sequencing was carried out using PBMCs. The origin of this receptor is a male donor in good health and CMV-seronegative. The chain employs TRBV14 and TRBJ1-1; D unresolved. In DNA form, the CDR3 reads TGTGCCAGCAGTCTTAACCGGGGCACTGAAGCTTTCTTT. The encoded protein is CASSLNRGTEAFF.